This T cell receptor beta chain was obtained from a study of cytomegalovirus exposure and HLA in healthy donors. The germline V gene has CDR1 LGHNA and CDR2 YNFKEQ. The V end was cut by 0 bases, the J end by 0 bases, with 14 bases between. The CDR3 runs 18 residues. Study observations and caveats: Cytomegalovirus association was assigned to around 150 TCR beta chains. Reports described diagnosis of cytomegalovirus status by the classifier as highly specific and sensitive.

Of note for this clone: The antigen is unknown.

Generated by immunoSEQ multiplex PCR, the TCRdb table keeps only in-frame clones and is missing some. This table has roughly 330,000 clones, around 90% appearing once. The sequence was collected from a woman aged 30 to 39 in good health and CMV-seropositive. The sample was PBMCs. V is TRBV4-2 and J is TRBJ2-2; D is possibly TRBD1 (6 bases). In DNA, the CDR3 is TGTGCCAGCAGCCAAGATAGAGCAGGGGCGACGAACACCGGGGAGCTGTTTTTT. Translation gives CASSQDRAGATNTGELFF.